The subject of this entry is one T cell receptor beta chain. Its antigen remains unidentified. The length of the CDR3 is 12 residues. The V end was cut by 6 bases, the J end by 7 bases, with 12 bases between. Germline V lookup: CDR1 MNHEY, CDR2 SMNVEV (reference sequence). This sample was included in a study of cytomegalovirus exposure and HLA in healthy donors. Study results and limitations: The presence/absence work took it that sequencing depth was about the same across donors. Within an earlier analysis, most TCR beta V segments proved productive either about 87% or about 30% of the time. Common viral pathogens seemed, in a later analysis, to connect with several of the most significant clusters.

It was with 60 Vbeta and 13 Jbeta primers that the PCR ran. The protocol was immunoSEQ multiplex PCR, while the TCRdb copy is restricted to in-frame clones and leaves out a portion. Of more than 110,000 clones detected, just under 85% appear once; the ten largest clones hold roughly 4.2%. The chain uses TRBV27 and TRBJ2-5; D may be TRBD2 (5 bases). This clonotype was obtained from a man aged 35 to 55 in good health and CMV-seropositive. Sequencing used PBMCs. CDR3 sequence (DNA): TGTGCCAGCAGCCGGGGAGTTGGGACCCAGTACTTC. Translated, it gives CASSRGVGTQYF.